These 31 T cell receptor beta chains were sequenced from one sample in a study of cytomegalovirus exposure and HLA in healthy donors. PCR involved 60 Vbeta and 13 Jbeta primers. Here immunoSEQ multiplex PCR was the method, and the copy in TCRdb shows in-frame clones only, minus some. In the table there are roughly 110,000 clones, 80% to 85% of which are singletons. Sequencing was done on a sample of PBMCs. These receptors were collected from a man aged 25 to 40 in good health and CMV-seropositive.

The chain uses TRBV19 and TRBJ1-4, with D hard to call. CDR3 size: 15 residues. Germline CDR1 reads LNHDA; CDR2 reads SQIVND (reference sequence). V was trimmed by 4 bases and J by 8 bases, leaving 17 bases between them. This CDR3 reads CASSTQYEYMEKLFF. CDR3 nucleotides: TGTGCCAGTAGTACCCAGTACGAATATATGGAAAAACTGTTTTTT.

The V and J genes are TRBV2 and TRBJ1-5; D remains ambiguous. Trimming cost V 5 bases and J 3 bases, with 11 bases left between them. The CDR3 loop spans 14 amino acids. The germline CDR1 and CDR2 sequences are SNHLY and FYNNEI. The CDR3 nucleotides are TGTGCCAGCAGTACGGAGAGCAACAATCAGCCCCAGCATTTT. Amino acids: CASSTESNNQPQHF.

V gene TRBV13 combines with J gene TRBJ2-7; D might be TRBD1 (5 bases). Trimming removed 5 bases from V and 6 bases from J, with 17 bases in between. CDR1 and CDR2 (germline): PRHDT, FYEKMQ (reference sequence). The CDR3 runs 14 residues. The CDR3 region is CASSIGPLDSEQYF. For the CDR3, the DNA is TGTGCCAGCAGCATTGGACCGCTCGACAGCGAGCAGTACTTC. Looking up the rest from reference TRBV13 and TRBJ2-7 gives the full variable domain: AAGVIQSPRHLIKEKRETATLKCYPIPRHDTVYWYQQGPGQDPQFLISFYEKMQSDKGSIPDRFSAQQFSDYHSELNMSSLELGDSALYFCASSIGPLDSEQYFGPGTRLTVT.

The chain couples TRBV27 to TRBJ1-5, with D uncertain. CDR1 is MNHEY and CDR2 is SMNVEV in the germline V gene (reference sequence). The CDR3 consists of 12 residues. Trimming took 6 bases from V and 4 from J, leaving 7 bases between them. The CDR3 spells CASRQSNQPQHF. In DNA, the CDR3 is TGTGCCAGCAGGCAGTCTAATCAGCCCCAGCATTTT.

This clone was picked up a small number of times. The DNA for the CDR3 is TGTGCCAGCAGTTCCCAAGGCCGCGGGGGGACAGATACGCAGTATTTT. This sequence encodes CASSSQGRGGTDTQYF. The chain joins TRBV28 to TRBJ2-3; 8 bases match TRBD2. V shed 4 bases and J 3 bases; nucleotides not matched to a gene: 9. The germline V gene encodes CDR1 MDHEN and CDR2 SYDVKM. There are 16 residues in the CDR3.

The chain is built from TRBV9 and TRBJ2-1; 11 positions match TRBD2. Trimming cost V 0 bases and J 4 bases; bases outside gene matches: 3. The V gene's germline CDR1 is SGDLS and CDR2 YYNGEE. The CDR3 is 16 amino acids. The DNA of the CDR3 is TGTGCCAGCAGCGTAGAGGCTAGCGGGGGGTACAATGAGCAGTTCTTC. This sequence encodes CASSVEASGGYNEQFF.

CDR3 DNA: TGTGCCAGCAGTCCCATGCGGGGCTTTACGGGGGCCCAGTACTTC. As protein: CASSPMRGFTGAQYF. The genes are TRBV28 and TRBJ2-5, with a weak D call TRBD2 (6 bases). The CDR3 runs 15 residues. Per germline, CDR1 MDHEN and CDR2 SYDVKM. Between the trimmed V and J ends, which lost 5 bases and 9 bases, there was a span of 22 bases.

This chain connects TRBV2 to TRBJ1-6; tentative D call: TRBD1 (5 bases). The germline gives CDR1 SNHLY, CDR2 FYNNEI. V was shortened by 8 bases and J by 0 bases, with 14 bases between the two germline ends. The CDR3 extends over 16 amino acids. CDR3 sequence reads: CASLGGGSSYNSPLHF. The CDR3 coding sequence is TGTGCCAGCTTGGGCGGGGGGAGCTCCTATAATTCACCCCTCCACTTT.

This clone was recorded once. The rearrangement uses TRBV10-3 and TRBJ1-1, with TRBD1 identical over 9 bases. CDR3 length: 13 residues. The V and J ends lost 10 bases and 1 base, in that order; junction bases with no gene match: 4. The germline gives CDR1 ENHRY, CDR2 SYGVKD. CDR3 sequence: CATKQGANTEAFF. CDR3 nucleotide sequence: TGTGCCACAAAACAGGGGGCGAACACTGAAGCTTTCTTT.

The chain links TRBV13 to TRBJ2-7; tentative D call: TRBD1 (6 bases). Germline V gene lookup returns CDR1 PRHDT and CDR2 FYEKMQ (reference sequence). The CDR3 sequence is 17 residues long. Trimming stripped 5 bases from V and 0 bases from J, with 20 bases between. The CDR3 bases are TGTGCCAGCAGCCGCGCTCAGTTCCAGGGACACTCCTACGAGCAGTACTTC. Protein: CASSRAQFQGHSYEQYF. The full variable domain, rest sourced from reference TRBV13 and TRBJ2-7, is AAGVIQSPRHLIKEKRETATLKCYPIPRHDTVYWYQQGPGQDPQFLISFYEKMQSDKGSIPDRFSAQQFSDYHSELNMSSLELGDSALYFCASSRAQFQGHSYEQYFGPGTRLTVT.

The chain uses TRBV6-1 and TRBJ2-7, with D possibly being TRBD1 (6 bases). The CDR3 runs to 15 residues. In germline, CDR1 is MNHNS, CDR2 SASEGT. V lost 3 bases and J lost 2, with 14 bases in between. The CDR3 protein is CASSDRGDFAYEQYF. CDR3 bases: TGTGCCAGCAGTGACAGGGGCGACTTCGCCTACGAGCAGTACTTC.

This clone was recorded only once. The chain couples TRBV7-2 to TRBJ1-4; 8 bases map to TRBD1. Germline V gene data show CDR1 as SGHTA and CDR2 as FQGNSA. After removal of 3 bases from V and 8 bases from J, the junction contained 8 bases not matched to a gene. There are 15 residues in the CDR3. The CDR3 is CASSFSTGEGEKLFF. CDR3 nucleotides: TGTGCCAGCAGCTTCTCGACAGGGGAGGGGGAAAAACTGTTTTTT.

This clone was picked up a small number of times. The chain employs TRBV6-1 and TRBJ2-1; D unclear. Germline CDR1 reads MNHNS; CDR2 reads SASEGT. Trimming cost V 4 bases and J 4 bases, with 8 bases left between them. The CDR3 contains 13 residues. For the CDR3, the DNA is TGTGCCAGCAGTGGAGACTGGTACAATGAGCAGTTCTTC. Amino acid sequence: CASSGDWYNEQFF.

To note about this clone: The same CDR3 can be traced to other DNA sequences in this sample. The chain couples TRBV7-6 to TRBJ2-6; no definite D call. Germline V lookup: CDR1 SGHVS, CDR2 FNYEAQ. This CDR3 is built from 15 residues. Trimming removed 4 bases from V and 0 bases from J, with 7 bases in between. The CDR3 DNA is TGTGCCAGCAGCTCGGTGCCCTCTGGGGCCAACGTCCTGACTTTC. Its translation is CASSSVPSGANVLTF.

The rearrangement uses TRBV5-6 and TRBJ2-5; unclear D gene. CDR3 length equals 15 residues. The V gene's germline CDR1 is SGHDT and CDR2 YYEEEE. Between the trimmed V and J ends, which lost 1 base and 2 bases, there was a span of 12 bases. For the CDR3, the DNA is TGTGCCAGCAGCTTGTCCCCCACGGTACAAGAGACCCAGTACTTC. Protein product: CASSLSPTVQETQYF. The whole variable domain, remainder taken from reference TRBV5-6 and TRBJ2-5, is DAGVTQSPTHLIKTRGQQVTLRCSPKSGHDTVSWYQQALGQGPQFIFQYYEEEERQRGNFPDRFSGHQFPNYSSELNVNALLLGDSALYLCASSLSPTVQETQYFGPGTRLLVL.

The chain joins TRBV5-1 to TRBJ2-3; 12 bases map to TRBD2. The V gene end was trimmed by 1 base and the J gene end by 4 bases; junction bases not matched to a gene: 7. Germline CDR1 reads SGHRS; CDR2 reads YFSETQ. CDR3 length: 17 residues. The DNA for the CDR3 is TGCGCCAGCAGCTTGAGCCTAGCGGGAGGGCCATCAGATACGCAGTATTTT. This translates into CASSLSLAGGPSDTQYF.

The rearrangement uses TRBV19 and TRBJ1-6; D is ambiguous. V dropped 0 bases and J dropped 9 bases, with 12 bases sitting between them. CDR1 is LNHDA and CDR2 is SQIVND in the germline V gene (reference sequence). The CDR3 consists of 15 residues. The CDR3 bases are TGTGCCAGTAGTATAGATCTGGAGACCAGTTCACCCCTCCACTTT. It is translated as CASSIDLETSSPLHF.

This clone was recorded a few times. The chain uses TRBV6-1 and TRBJ2-6, with D possibly matching TRBD2 (6 bases). From germline, CDR1 is MNHNS and CDR2 SASEGT. The CDR3 sequence is 17 residues long. V shed 3 bases and J shed 0 bases, with 12 bases lying between them. The CDR3 nucleotides are TGTGCCAGCAGTGAGTTGGCGGGAAGCTCTGGGGCCAACGTCCTGACTTTC. Its translation: CASSELAGSSGANVLTF.

V gene TRBV7-2 combines with J gene TRBJ2-3; D possibly corresponds to TRBD1 (6 bases). Trimming cost V 5 bases and J 2 bases, with 11 bases left between them. CDR3 length: 14 residues. Per the germline V gene, CDR1 is SGHTA and CDR2 is FQGNSA. CDR3: CASSPTGTTDTQYF. For the CDR3, the DNA is TGTGCCAGCAGCCCCACAGGGACCACAGATACGCAGTATTTT.

The chain carries TRBV4-2 and TRBJ2-2; D is possibly TRBD2 (5 bases). CDR1 LGHNA and CDR2 YNFKEQ come from the germline V gene. The CDR3 is 15 residues long. Trimming stripped 3 bases from V and 4 bases from J, with 12 bases between. The CDR3 loop reads CASSQALVATGELFF. The DNA for the CDR3 is TGTGCCAGCAGCCAGGCACTAGTCGCCACCGGGGAGCTGTTTTTT.

This sequence joins TRBV19 and TRBJ1-5; D uncertain. The CDR3 totals 16 residues. Per the germline V gene, CDR1 is LNHDA and CDR2 is SQIVND (reference sequence). V lost 9 bases to trimming and J lost 2 bases, with 20 bases between them. This CDR3 is CASGEGRSFGNQPQHF. The DNA of the CDR3 is TGTGCCAGCGGGGAGGGCAGGAGCTTTGGCAATCAGCCCCAGCATTTT.

The gene calls are TRBV6-1 and TRBJ1-1; weak D call: TRBD1 (5 bases). The CDR3 length is 13 residues. Germline V gene sequence: CDR1 MNHNS, CDR2 SASEGT. The V and J ends lost 6 bases and 8 bases respectively, with 16 bases between them. CDR3 region: CASSPKPGLEAFF. The CDR3 nucleotides are TGTGCCAGCAGCCCTAAGCCGGGACTCGAAGCTTTCTTT.

The chain employs TRBV5-4 and TRBJ2-5, with TRBD2 as a possible D gene (5 bases). V was shortened by 4 bases and J by 5 bases, with 18 bases between the two germline ends. CDR1 is SGHNT, CDR2 YYREEE, per germline (reference sequence). This CDR3 is 15 amino acids long. The CDR3 loop reads CASSPTDGGGETQYF. CDR3 sequence (DNA): TGTGCCAGCAGCCCAACGGACGGAGGTGGGGAGACCCAGTACTTC.

The chain combines TRBV4-2 with TRBJ2-5; 8 bases agree with TRBD1. V lost 1 base and J lost 5; bases outside the gene matches: 3. Per germline, CDR1 LGHNA and CDR2 YNFKEQ. CDR3 length equals 14 residues. CDR3 sequence: CASSQGTGKETQYF. CDR3 nucleotide sequence: TGTGCCAGCAGCCAAGGGACAGGGAAGGAGACCCAGTACTTC.

The CDR3 loop is CASSLGGYDGNQPQHF. As DNA, the CDR3 is TGTGCCAGCAGCCTTGGGGGGTACGACGGCAATCAGCCCCAGCATTTT. This chain links TRBV7-9 with TRBJ1-5; tentatively, D is TRBD1 (5 bases). From germline, CDR1 is SEHNR and CDR2 FQNEAQ (reference sequence). The CDR3 contains 16 residues. V lost 5 bases and J 2 bases, leaving 16 bases between the germline ends.

The V gene is TRBV19, the J gene TRBJ2-3; D may be TRBD2 (6 bases). The length of the CDR3 is 15 residues. Trimming cost V 3 bases and J 2 bases, with 12 bases left between them. Per the germline V gene, CDR1 is LNHDA and CDR2 is SQIVND (reference sequence). CDR3 sequence (DNA): TGTGCCAGTAGTATGCGGTGGAGGGTCACAGATACGCAGTATTTT. Protein sequence: CASSMRWRVTDTQYF. The full variable domain, in which reference TRBV19 and TRBJ2-3 provide the parts outside the CDR3, is DGGITQSPKYLFRKEGQNVTLSCEQNLNHDAMYWYRQDPGQGLRLIYYSQIVNDFQKGDIAEGYSVSREKKESFPLTVTSAQKNPTAFYLCASSMRWRVTDTQYFGPGTRLTVL.

This clone was seen only once. The genes are TRBV11-3 and TRBJ2-1, with 10 positions matching TRBD2. This CDR3 is built from 16 residues. V shed 4 bases and J 9 bases; nucleotides not matched to a gene: 12. CDR1 SGHNT and CDR2 YENEEA come from the germline V gene. CDR3 DNA sequence: TGTGCCAGCAGCTCTCTAGCGGGAGTATTCGGCGGTGAGCAGTTCTTC. This translates into CASSSLAGVFGGEQFF. The variable domain in full, completed from reference TRBV11-3 and TRBJ2-1, reads EAGVVQSPRYKIIEKKQPVAFWCNPISGHNTLYWYLQNLGQGPELLIRYENEEAVDDSQLPKDRFSAERLKGVDSTLKIQPAELGDSAVYLCASSSLAGVFGGEQFFGPGTRLTVL.

The chain carries TRBV2 and TRBJ1-4; D remains ambiguous. The CDR3 length is 13 residues. Per germline, CDR1 SNHLY and CDR2 FYNNEI. The V and J ends lost 6 bases and 8 bases respectively, with 13 bases between them. CDR3 DNA: TGTGCCAGCAGGGCGGAGGGAGGCGAAAAACTGTTTTTT. This encodes CASRAEGGEKLFF.

The chain employs TRBV28 and TRBJ2-4; no firm D call. Germline-derived CDR1 and CDR2 are MDHEN and SYDVKM. The CDR3 runs to 15 residues. Deletions cut 1 base from V and 0 bases from J, with 7 bases between. Here the CDR3 reads CASSLFRLAKNIQYF. DNA for the CDR3: TGTGCCAGCAGTTTATTCAGACTAGCCAAAAACATTCAGTACTTC.

V is TRBV28 and J is TRBJ1-1; D unresolved. From germline, CDR1 is MDHEN and CDR2 SYDVKM. The CDR3 length is 15 residues. Deletions cut 7 bases from V and 1 base from J, with 16 bases between. The DNA of the CDR3 is TGTGCCAGCAATAGCAGCCCGACCGCGAACACTGAAGCTTTCTTT. Amino acid sequence: CASNSSPTANTEAFF.

The rearrangement uses TRBV6-6 and TRBJ2-6; perhaps TRBD2 as D (6 bases). This CDR3 has 15 amino acids. Looked up from germline, CDR1 is MNHNY and CDR2 is SVGAGI (reference sequence). The V end lost 2 bases, the J end lost 2 bases, and 7 bases lay between the germline ends. The CDR3, as DNA: TGTGCCAGCAGTTACGGAGGGGCTGGGGCCAACGTCCTGACTTTC. Its protein is CASSYGGAGANVLTF.